One TCR beta chain is described in this entry. The length of the CDR3 is 13 residues. Trimming removed 6 bases at V and 8 bases at J, with 16 bases between. Germline V gene sequence: CDR1 MNHEY, CDR2 SVGAGI. These data are taken from a study of blood T cell repertoires in COVID-19. Background on the study: From the United States, Italy and Spain came samples of acute and convalescent COVID-19. In each case, the material was cDNA or gDNA derived from T cells, B-cell-depleted T cells, or PBMCs.

Produced via immunoSEQ multiplex PCR; TCRdb's table is partial and in-frame only. The table records over 250,000 clones, approximately 83% of them present only once. The rearrangement uses TRBV6-5 and TRBJ1-2, with TRBD1 as a possible D gene (6 bases). The specimen sequenced was peripheral blood. This receptor was identified in a human donor in a cohort sampled during active COVID-19. The CDR3 is CASRPFGQRGYTF. DNA for the CDR3: TGTGCCAGCAGGCCCTTCGGACAGCGGGGCTACACCTTC.